One sample yielded the 27 T cell receptor beta chains listed below, sequenced in a study of control samples from healthy donors and cancer patients. The repertoire was sequenced with immunoSEQ multiplex PCR; TCRdb's copy has only in-frame clones and lacks some. The repertoire consists of 65,000 to 90,000 clones, with around 87% occurring once and the leading ten covering 20%. Sequencing used blood. These receptor sequences come from a man aged 45-65 years in good health.

The V gene is TRBV7-2, the J gene TRBJ2-3; D not resolved. The CDR3 has 14 amino acids. V was clipped by 7 bases and J by 1 base, with 12 bases between them. Germline loops: CDR1 SGHTA, CDR2 FQGNSA. CDR3 loop: CASNPPGGTDTQYF. The DNA for the CDR3 is TGTGCCAGCAATCCCCCTGGGGGCACAGATACGCAGTATTTT.

This clone was found once. This clone may be a read error of a much larger clone one base away. The V and J genes are TRBV11-3 and TRBJ2-5, with D unresolved. The CDR3 has 11 amino acids. Trimming pared 4 bases from V and 1 base from J, leaving 1 base between. CDR1 and CDR2 (germline): SGHNT, YENEEA. CDR3 coding DNA: TGTGCCAGCAGCTCCCAAGAGACCCAGTACTTC. The encoded protein is CASSSQETQYF.

The chain's CDR3 is CASSPGTGVYNEQFF. Written as DNA, the CDR3 is TGTGCCAGCAGCCCCGGGACAGGGGTCTACAATGAGCAGTTCTTC. The V gene is TRBV2, the J gene TRBJ2-1, with 10 bases aligning to TRBD1. From germline, CDR1 is SNHLY and CDR2 FYNNEI. V shed 6 bases and J 3 bases; nucleotides not matched to a gene: 5. The CDR3 is made up of 15 amino acids.

The chain carries TRBV30 and TRBJ2-2, with a possible D match to TRBD2 (6 bases). This CDR3 comprises 13 residues. Trimming pared 5 bases from V and 1 base from J, leaving 8 bases between. Germline V gives CDR1 GTSNPN, CDR2 SVGIG (reference sequence). CDR3 nucleotide sequence: TGTGCCTGGGATAGCGGGAACACCGGGGAGCTGTTTTTT. It specifies CAWDSGNTGELFF.

This chain uses TRBV7-9 with TRBJ1-5; 10 positions agree with TRBD1. Germline-derived CDR1 and CDR2 are SEHNR and FQNEAQ (reference sequence). This CDR3 has 18 amino acids. Trimming took 0 bases from V and 3 from J; bases not matched to a gene: 8. CDR3 DNA: TGTGCCAGCAGCTTAGCGGCTGGGACAGGGGTAGCCAATCAGCCCCAGCATTTT. Encoded protein: CASSLAAGTGVANQPQHF.

This rearrangement joins TRBV5-1 to TRBJ2-5, with D maybe TRBD2 (6 bases). Trimming pared 4 bases from V and 4 bases from J, leaving 14 bases between. The germline V gene encodes CDR1 SGHRS and CDR2 YFSETQ. The CDR3 spans 14 residues. CDR3 sequence reads: CASSGGVQGETQYF. The CDR3 DNA reads as TGCGCCAGCAGCGGCGGGGTCCAGGGAGAGACCCAGTACTTC.

This sequence joins TRBV9 and TRBJ1-1; a possible D gene is TRBD1 (5 bases). This CDR3 is 15 amino acids long. Trimming stripped 0 bases from V and 1 base from J, with 10 bases between. Germline V gene lookup returns CDR1 SGDLS and CDR2 YYNGEE. This CDR3 reads CASSVVGVQNTEAFF. Here the CDR3 DNA reads TGTGCCAGCAGCGTAGTAGGGGTGCAGAACACTGAAGCTTTCTTT. Full variable domain (remainder filled in from reference TRBV9 and TRBJ1-1): DSGVTQTPKHLITATGQRVTLRCSPRSGDLSVYWYQQSLDQGLQFLIQYYNGEERAKGNILERFSAQQFPDLHSELNLSSLELGDSALYFCASSVVGVQNTEAFFGQGTRLTVV.

The rearrangement joins TRBV7-2 to TRBJ2-4; a possible D gene is TRBD2 (5 bases). Germline values: CDR1 SGHTA, CDR2 FQGNSA. The CDR3 consists of 17 residues. V was shortened by 1 base and J by 3 bases, with 16 bases between the two germline ends. CDR3 sequence reads: CASSLGGLTEGKNIQYF. The CDR3 DNA sequence: TGTGCCAGCAGCTTAGGTGGGCTAACAGAGGGCAAAAACATTCAGTACTTC.

J is TRBJ2-5 and V is TRBV7-9; either TRBD1 or TRBD2 may supply D (6 bases each). The germline V gene encodes CDR1 SEHNR and CDR2 FQNEAQ (reference sequence). The CDR3 loop spans 14 amino acids. V was trimmed by 5 bases and J by 5 bases, leaving 15 bases between them. CDR3 amino acids: CASSPGGPWETQYF. DNA of the CDR3: TGTGCCAGCAGCCCCGGGGGCCCCTGGGAGACCCAGTACTTC.

The rearrangement uses TRBV28 and TRBJ2-2; the match to TRBD1 covers 8 bases. CDR3 size: 15 residues. With 5 bases clipped from V and 4 bases from J, the junction kept 6 bases outside the gene matches. Germline V gives CDR1 MDHEN, CDR2 SYDVKM. CDR3 sequence: CASSRPTGGTGELFF. CDR3 DNA: TGTGCCAGCAGTCGTCCCACAGGGGGCACCGGGGAGCTGTTTTTT.

V gene TRBV10-1 combines with J gene TRBJ2-1; D may be TRBD1 (6 bases). The germline V gene encodes CDR1 WNHNN and CDR2 SYGVQD (reference sequence). Trimming pared 0 bases from V and 7 bases from J, leaving 16 bases between. The CDR3 runs to 16 residues. The CDR3 DNA sequence: TGCGCCAGCAGTGAGTCGAGGACAGCCGTATCTAATGAGCAGTTCTTC. Protein product: CASSESRTAVSNEQFF.

The gene calls are TRBV9 and TRBJ1-6, with unresolved D. Trimming took 4 bases from V and 14 from J, leaving 22 bases between them. CDR1 is SGDLS, CDR2 YYNGEE, per germline. This CDR3 region has 15 residues. CDR3 nucleotides: TGTGCCAGCAGCTCAGGAATGCACGATCTAAATTCCCTCCACTTT. It is translated as CASSSGMHDLNSLHF.

The gene calls are TRBV5-8 and TRBJ1-1; D uncertain. Trimming cost V 1 base and J 3 bases, with 7 bases left between them. The CDR3 has 13 amino acids. The germline V gene has CDR1 SGHTS and CDR2 YDEGEE. The DNA of the CDR3 is TGTGCCAGCAGCTTGTGGGCCTACACTGAAGCTTTCTTT. This translates into CASSLWAYTEAFF. The full variable domain, rest sourced from reference TRBV5-8 and TRBJ1-1, is EAGVTQSPTHLIKTRGQQATLRCSPISGHTSVYWYQQALGLGLQFLLWYDEGEERNRGNFPPRFSGRQFPNYSSELNVNALELEDSALYLCASSLWAYTEAFFGQGTRLTVV.

This clone has only one observation. The genes are TRBV11-3 and TRBJ1-3; D is perhaps TRBD1 (5 bases). The V end was cut by 10 bases, the J end by 4 bases, with 17 bases between. The germline V gene has CDR1 SGHNT and CDR2 YENEEA. There are 14 residues in the CDR3. The CDR3 DNA reads TGTGCCACCGTCGGGGGACCGGGCGGAAACACCATATATTTT. Translation: CATVGGPGGNTIYF.

V and J are TRBV10-1 and TRBJ2-2, with 9 bases lining up with TRBD2. Trimming at V came to 3 bases and at J to 4 bases, leaving 3 bases not matched to a gene. Germline V gives CDR1 WNHNN, CDR2 SYGVQD (reference sequence). The CDR3 spans 15 residues. CDR3 amino acids: CASSEGTSPTGELFF. The CDR3 bases are TGCGCCAGCAGTGAAGGGACTAGCCCCACCGGGGAGCTGTTTTTT.

V is TRBV19 and J is TRBJ1-2, with D tentatively TRBD1 (6 bases). CDR1 and CDR2 (germline): LNHDA, SQIVND (reference sequence). This CDR3 has 13 residues. V was shortened by 5 bases and J by 7 bases, with 14 bases between the two germline ends. The chain's CDR3 is CASSLGGPTGYTF. The CDR3 DNA is TGTGCCAGTAGTTTAGGGGGACCGACTGGCTACACCTTC.

The genes are TRBV4-3 and TRBJ2-3, with 12 bases lining up with TRBD2. From germline, CDR1 is LGHNA and CDR2 YSLEER. CDR3 size: 16 residues. The ends lost 1 base at V and 2 bases at J; junction bases unmatched: 1. The CDR3 DNA follows: TGCGCCAGCAGCCAAGGACTAGCGGGGGTCACAGATACGCAGTATTTT. Translated, it gives CASSQGLAGVTDTQYF.

The chain is built from TRBV9 and TRBJ2-1, with D maybe TRBD1 (6 bases). The CDR3 contains 16 residues. Trimming shortened V by 3 bases and J by 7 bases, and 20 bases separated the two germline ends. Germline V gene lookup returns CDR1 SGDLS and CDR2 YYNGEE. The CDR3 region is CASSGRYGGAENEQFF. The CDR3 nucleotides are TGTGCCAGCAGCGGACGATATGGGGGCGCTGAAAATGAGCAGTTCTTC.

This clone appeared a few times. At one end the junction does not follow the germline gene, possibly because of a read error. This chain connects TRBV11-2 to TRBJ1-3, with D hard to call. This CDR3 comprises 12 residues. Germline V CDR1 and CDR2: SGHAT, FQNNGV. CDR3 sequence (DNA): TGTGCCAGCAGTTTAGGAGGAAACACCATATATTTT. Its protein is CASSLGGNTIYF. Supplemented by reference TRBV11-2 and TRBJ1-3, the full variable domain reads EAGVAQSPRYKIIEKRQSVAFWCNPISGHATLYWYQQILGQGPKLLIQFQNNGVVDDSQLPKDRFSAERLKGVDSTLKIQPAKLEDSAVYLCASSLGGNTIYFGEGSWLTVV.

The J gene is TRBJ2-1, the V gene TRBV29-1, with D perhaps matching TRBD1 or TRBD2 (5 bases each). Germline lookup yields CDR1 SQVTM and CDR2 ANQGSEA. The CDR3 extends over 14 amino acids. The CDR3 sequence: CSSKSGASYNEQFF. The CDR3 DNA reads as TGCAGTTCTAAATCCGGGGCCTCCTACAATGAGCAGTTCTTC.

This clone was detected a few times. The CDR3 reads CASSLETILSSSYNEQFF. The CDR3 coding sequence is TGTGCCAGCAGCTTGGAGACTATTCTATCGAGCTCCTACAATGAGCAGTTCTTC. This chain links TRBV13 with TRBJ2-1, with D possibly matching TRBD2 (5 bases). The V end lost 3 bases, the J end lost 0 bases, and 18 bases lay between the germline ends. The CDR3 runs 18 residues. Germline V gives CDR1 PRHDT, CDR2 FYEKMQ (reference sequence).

The chain joins TRBV6-5 to TRBJ1-1; D gene ambiguous. Germline lookup yields CDR1 MNHEY and CDR2 SVGAGI. V was clipped by 5 bases and J by 3 bases, with 7 bases between them. The CDR3 has 12 residues. CDR3 residues: CASSRAYTEAFF. The CDR3 DNA follows: TGTGCCAGCAGTCGGGCCTACACTGAAGCTTTCTTT.

V is TRBV30 and J is TRBJ1-4, with 10 positions matching TRBD1. The CDR3 consists of 13 residues. Germline V CDR1 and CDR2: GTSNPN, SVGIG (reference sequence). Unmatched junction bases numbered 4, after V lost 5 bases and J lost 7 bases. The CDR3 sequence: CAWDRGLVEKLFF. CDR3 in DNA: TGTGCCTGGGACAGGGGGCTCGTTGAAAAACTGTTTTTT. Looking up the rest from reference TRBV30 and TRBJ1-4 gives the full variable domain: SQTIHQWPATLVQPVGSPLSLECTVEGTSNPNLYWYRQAAGRGLQLLFYSVGIGQISSEVPQNLSASRPQDRQFILSSKKLLLSDSGFYLCAWDRGLVEKLFFGSGTQLSVL.

This clone was recorded a few times. The germline gene is not matched at one end of the junction; a read error may be the cause. The chain's CDR3 is CASRGVDRGQPQHF. CDR3 DNA: TGTGCTAGTAGGGGTGTGGACAGGGGACAGCCCCAGCATTTT. The J gene is TRBJ1-5, the V gene TRBV19; TRBD1 agrees at 9 bases. The germline CDR1 and CDR2 sequences are LNHDA and SQIVND (reference sequence). CDR3 length: 14 amino acids.

A remark on this clone: The junction departs from germline at one end; a sequencing error may be responsible. The chain joins TRBV7-2 to TRBJ1-2, with TRBD1 matching over 11 bases. The CDR3 runs 15 residues. Germline lookup yields CDR1 SGHTA and CDR2 FQGNSA. DNA of the CDR3: TGTGCCAGCAGCCTAGCAGGGACAGGGGGCTATGGCTACACCTTC. Protein sequence: CASSLAGTGGYGYTF.

The rearrangement uses TRBV4-3 and TRBJ2-2; weak D call: TRBD1 (6 bases). The germline gives CDR1 LGHNA, CDR2 YSLEER. CDR3 length: 15 amino acids. Trimming took 3 bases from V and 2 from J, leaving 10 bases between them. In DNA form, the CDR3 reads TGCGCCAGCAGCCAGTACAGGGCAAACACCGGGGAGCTGTTTTTT. It specifies CASSQYRANTGELFF.

The V gene is TRBV29-1, the J gene TRBJ2-3; maybe TRBD2 (6 bases). V lost 7 bases and J 4 bases, leaving 6 bases between the germline ends. The CDR3 consists of 10 residues. CDR1 SQVTM and CDR2 ANQGSEA come from the germline V gene. This CDR3 is CSGGADTQYF. CDR3 sequence (DNA): TGCAGCGGGGGGGCAGATACGCAGTATTTT.